The entry below describes one T cell receptor beta chain. This clonotype was counted ten times or more. Its antigen is still unknown. No much larger clone is present one base from it, and per-base qualities are unavailable. These data come from a study of T cells in Graves' hyperthyroidism and ophthalmopathy (dated by TCRdb to about 2019). In the study overall: Peripheral blood samples were taken at initial diagnosis, before any treatment was given. To identify distinguishing TCR V-J signatures, a discovery cohort of 95 to 100 patients was used, comprising 43 with Graves' ophthalmopathy and about 59 with stable Graves' hyperthyroidism. An independent validation cohort of about 20 hyperthyroidism patients and 17 patients who later progressed to ophthalmopathy tested prospective prediction of ophthalmopathy. The roughly 100 discovery patients were randomly divided into training and test sets at a 7:3 ratio. The study also compared thyroid tissue and blood T-cell repertoires from about six Graves' hyperthyroidism patients. After sampling, hyperthyroidism patients received methimazole starting at 30 mg daily, and ophthalmopathy patients received high-dose intravenous methylprednisolone. The paper reports TCR Vbeta CDR3 sequencing of roughly 140 peripheral blood samples: approximately 41 ophthalmopathy, around 80 hyperthyroidism and around 17 progressor patients.

Per the germline V gene (reference sequence), LNHDA is the CDR1 and SQIVND is the CDR2. The CDR3 runs 19 amino acids, cysteine and phenylalanine included. The retained sequence is limited to the CDR3, 57 bases, with the frame set at the first base. Trimming removed 6 bases from V and 0 bases from J, leaving 24 bases between the germline ends. Overall study outcomes, separate from this receptor: Sample size was not statistically predetermined, and blinding of investigators to group allocation was not performed. Most expanded thyroid clonotypes (frequency above 0.001) were also detected in blood, a finding suggesting that blood repertoires may reflect thyroid immune responses. During validation, the model predicted progression to ophthalmopathy a median of around six months ahead of onset, with around 65% sensitivity and roughly 75% specificity. A 13 V-J signature model separated ophthalmopathy from stable hyperthyroidism, with just over 85% sensitivity and roughly 81% specificity in cross-validation and 80%/75% in testing.

Stable Graves' hyperthyroidism was defined as the absence of progression to ophthalmopathy over 18 months of follow-up. Hyperthyroidism patients were newly diagnosed, with disease duration under 2 months, and aged 18 to 65 years. Patients with uncontrolled infections, other autoimmune diseases, pregnancy or lactation were excluded. Diagnoses relied on clinical symptoms, serum thyroxine and TRAb, thyroid ultrasound and orbital computed tomography. PBMCs were separated from under 11 ml of fresh peripheral blood using Ficoll-Paque density gradient centrifugation. Trizol reagent was used to extract total RNA, and RNA quality was then checked on an Agilent 2100 Bioanalyzer. TCR beta CDR3 regions were amplified from RNA transcripts. For the first round of RT-PCR on the TCR CDR3, the HTBI primer set was used together with the Qiagen OneStep RT-PCR kit. The libraries were constructed in a second round of multiplex PCR and then size-selected and purified. Libraries were sequenced paired-end with 100 bp reads on an Illumina HiSeq2000. The source study handled its data this way. SOAPnuke was used to process the raw data, with reads discarded if the reads contained adapters or uncalled bases, had a mean Phred below 15, or lacked an exact constant-primer or identifier match. COPE v1.2.5 was used to merge high-quality paired reads, and clonotypes were defined as unique nucleotide sequences. Clonotypes were aligned to IMGT TRBV, TRBD and TRBJ reference segments using MiTCR v1.1. Analysis was restricted to V-J combinations with a frequency above 0.0001, which covered about 99% of repertoires. A TCS score was defined as the ratio of F50 (clonal expansion) to E x V (chaos), with BLOSUM62-based TCRdist applied between CDR3 peptides within each V-J. Welch's t-statistics and random forest reduced 514 V-J features to 13, which were used in a naive Bayes classifier (R e1071). TCRdb took the public reads, trimmed them with fastp at Q25, ran MiXCR for clone calling and kept in-frame beta chains. Entries that share a CDR3 protein sequence are merged under the most common genes and DNA. TCRdb's processing, not the study's, gives the V and J calls here. A total of roughly 740,000 distinct CDR3 sequences appear in this sample, over 15% of them only once. The ten most abundant clones make up approximately 8.4% of the sample.

Material: blood. The receptor was isolated from a man between 18 and 29 years old with Graves' hyperthyroidism. The rearranged segments are TRBV19 and TRBJ1-5; the D gene is perhaps TRBD1, from 5 matching bases. The CDR3 here reads CASSRMARGPEHSNQPQHF. The DNA reads TGTGCCAGTAGCCGGATGGCGAGGGGACCAGAGCATAGCAATCAGCCCCAGCATTTT.